Listed below are T cell receptor beta chains from one sample, sequenced in a study of blood T cell repertoires in COVID-19. The protocol was immunoSEQ multiplex PCR, while the TCRdb copy is restricted to in-frame clones and leaves out a portion. Among about 240,000 clones listed, 80% to 95% were seen once. The specimen was peripheral blood. Receptors were obtained from a man younger than 45 with COVID-19, enrolled during active disease. CDR3s include the opening cysteine and the closing phenylalanine or tryptophan. The D gene is left open where the match is weak. A clone size is listed for some rows: how often the clone was seen (once, few, many), or a class if it is expanded.

TGTGCCAGCACCATGGTGACAGGATCCTCTGGAAACACCATATATTTT	CASTMVTGSSGNTIYF	NA	TRBJ1-3	TRBV5-6	NA
TGTGCCAGCAGCCAGGGGGACACATACTACGAGCAGTACTTC	CASSQGDTYYEQYF	NA	TRBJ2-7	TRBV3-1/TRBV3-2	NA
TGTGCCAGCTCACCACCGGGGCAGGGGGCGAGCAATGAGCAGTTCTTC	CASSPPGQGASNEQFF	NA	TRBJ2-1	TRBV18	TRBD1
TGTGCCAGCAGGGGGCCGGGACAAAGGGAGACCCAGTACTTC	CASRGPGQRETQYF	NA	TRBJ2-5	TRBV13	NA
TGCGCCAGCAGCCCTGGCCATGGCTACACCTTC	CASSPGHGYTF	NA	TRBJ1-2	TRBV5-1	NA
TGTGCCAGCAGCCTGGACAGGGATACAGATACGCAGTATTTT	CASSLDRDTDTQYF	NA	TRBJ2-3	TRBV7-7	TRBD1
TGCGCCAGCAGCCCTCTAGTTTTATATGGCTACACCTTC	CASSPLVLYGYTF	NA	TRBJ1-2	TRBV4-1	NA
TGCGCCAGCAGTCCACAGGAATCGGGTGGTCAGGGTGGTTCACCCCTCCACTTT	CASSPQESGGQGGSPLHF	NA	TRBJ1-6	TRBV23-1	NA
TGTGCCAGCTCACCTACTGGGAGGGTGGCAGATACGCAGTATTTT	CASSPTGRVADTQYF	NA	TRBJ2-3	TRBV18	TRBD2
TGTGCCAGTAGTATAACCAGGGGAAAGGATGGCTACACCTTC	CASSITRGKDGYTF	NA	TRBJ1-2	TRBV19	NA
TGTGCCAGCAGCTTAGGACTTTTGGGTAGCACTGAAGCTTTCTTT	CASSLGLLGSTEAFF	NA	TRBJ1-1	TRBV7-6	NA
TGTGCCAGCAGCCCTACGGGGGGGGGAGAGACCCAGTACTTC	CASSPTGGGETQYF	NA	TRBJ2-5	TRBV5-4	TRBD2
TGCGCCAGCAGCTTAGGGGGGGAGACTGAAGCTTTCTTT	CASSLGGETEAFF	NA	TRBJ1-1	TRBV5-1	NA
TGTGCCAGCAGCTTCCCGAACAGGACCCCTAACACTGAAGCTTTCTTT	CASSFPNRTPNTEAFF	few	TRBJ1-1	TRBV7-9	NA
TGTGCCAGCAGCTTCAGCATCCAGGGTACCGGGGAGCTGTTTTTT	CASSFSIQGTGELFF	NA	TRBJ2-2	TRBV11-2	NA
TGTGCCAGCAGCCTCAGTAGCGGGGGCGTCGGCCATGAGCAGTTCTTC	CASSLSSGGVGHEQFF	NA	TRBJ2-1	TRBV3-1/TRBV3-2	TRBD2
TGCGCCAGCAGTCCAAGGACTAGCGGGAAAGAGATAAAAGAGACCCAGTACTTC	CASSPRTSGKEIKETQYF	NA	TRBJ2-5	TRBV23-1	TRBD2
TGTGCCAGCAGCTTGGAGGACAGGTCCTACGAGCAGTACTTC	CASSLEDRSYEQYF	NA	TRBJ2-7	TRBV5-5	TRBD1
TGTGCCAGCAGCCAGCTCCCGGGACAGCGAAATTCACCCCTCCACTTT	CASSQLPGQRNSPLHF	NA	TRBJ1-6	TRBV14	TRBD1
TGTGCCAGCAGTTACCGCGAGGAGGGCCCCCGGGTTAACCTCCACTTT	CASSYREEGPRVNLHF	NA	TRBJ1-6	TRBV6-6	NA
TGCGCCAGCAGCCAATCCGGGACAGGGGTCCTCTCTGGGGCCAACGTCCTGACTTTC	CASSQSGTGVLSGANVLTF	NA	TRBJ2-6	TRBV4-1	TRBD1
TGTGCCAGCAGTCTTACTCCCGGGGTCGTCTATGGCTACACCTTC	CASSLTPGVVYGYTF	NA	TRBJ1-2	TRBV6-2/TRBV6-3	NA